This paragraph covers one T cell receptor beta chain sequence. The CDR3 runs 15 residues. The germline V and J ends were trimmed by 5 bases and 6 bases, with 17 bases remaining between them. Germline V gene data show CDR1 as SEHNR and CDR2 as FQNEAQ (reference sequence). The data were obtained in a study of identifying expanded T cells in peripheral blood. Profiled with immunoSEQ multiplex PCR; TCRdb holds only in-frame clones, not every one. Of 130,000 or so clones listed, more than 75% are singletons. The chain couples TRBV7-9 to TRBJ2-1; no clear D gene. This receptor was identified in a person aged 18 to 70 in good health. Sequencing used blood. Here the CDR3 DNA reads TGTGCCAGCAGCCCGAAGGTAAGGGTCTCCAATGAGCAGTTCTTC. It yields the protein CASSPKVRVSNEQFF. Using reference TRBV7-9 and TRBJ2-1 for the parts outside the CDR3, the full variable domain is DTGVSQNPRHKITKRGQNVTFRCDPISEHNRLYWYRQTLGQGPEFLTYFQNEAQLEKSRLLSDRFSAERPKGSFSTLEIQRTEQGDSAMYLCASSPKVRVSNEQFFGPGTRLTVL.